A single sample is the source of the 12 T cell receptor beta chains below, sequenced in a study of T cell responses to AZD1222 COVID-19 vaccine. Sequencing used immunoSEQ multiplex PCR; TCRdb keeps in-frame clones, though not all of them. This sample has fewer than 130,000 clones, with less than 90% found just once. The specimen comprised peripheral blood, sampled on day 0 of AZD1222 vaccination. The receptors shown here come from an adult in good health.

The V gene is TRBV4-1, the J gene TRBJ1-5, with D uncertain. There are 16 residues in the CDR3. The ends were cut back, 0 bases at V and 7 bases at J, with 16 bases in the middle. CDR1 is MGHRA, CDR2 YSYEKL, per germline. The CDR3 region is CASSQEVVTNGQPQHF. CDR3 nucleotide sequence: TGCGCCAGCAGCCAAGAGGTAGTCACAAATGGCCAGCCCCAGCATTTT.

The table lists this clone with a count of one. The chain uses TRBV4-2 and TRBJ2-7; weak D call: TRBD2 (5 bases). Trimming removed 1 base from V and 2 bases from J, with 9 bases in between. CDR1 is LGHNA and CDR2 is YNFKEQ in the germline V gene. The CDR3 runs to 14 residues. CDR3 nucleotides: TGTGCCAGCAGCCAAGGGGGAGTTCCCTACGAGCAGTACTTC. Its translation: CASSQGGVPYEQYF.

CDR3 DNA sequence: TGTGCCAGCAGTGCGGGCTACAATCAGCCCCAGCATTTT. Translated, it gives CASSAGYNQPQHF. The rearrangement links TRBV2 to TRBJ1-5; D gene uncertain. In germline, CDR1 is SNHLY, CDR2 FYNNEI. Trimming pared 4 bases from V and 3 bases from J, leaving 7 bases between. CDR3 length equals 13 residues.

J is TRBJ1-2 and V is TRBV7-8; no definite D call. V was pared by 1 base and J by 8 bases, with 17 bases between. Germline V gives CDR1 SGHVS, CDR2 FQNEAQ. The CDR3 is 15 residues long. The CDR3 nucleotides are TGTGCCAGCAGCTTAGGTCGCCAGGCCCCTGTGGGCTACACCTTC. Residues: CASSLGRQAPVGYTF.

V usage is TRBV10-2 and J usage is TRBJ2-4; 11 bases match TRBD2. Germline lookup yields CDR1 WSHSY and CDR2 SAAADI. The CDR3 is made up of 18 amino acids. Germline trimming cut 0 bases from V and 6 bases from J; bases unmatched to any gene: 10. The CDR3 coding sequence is TGCGCCAGCAGTGAGTCCTATAGCGGGGGGGCCGGTTTAAACATTCAGTACTTC. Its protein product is CASSESYSGGAGLNIQYF.

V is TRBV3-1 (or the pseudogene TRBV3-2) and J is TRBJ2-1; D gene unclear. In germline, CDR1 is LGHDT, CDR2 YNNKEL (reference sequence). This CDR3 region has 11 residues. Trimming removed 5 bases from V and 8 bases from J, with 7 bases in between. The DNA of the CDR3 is TGTGCCAGCAGCTCTATAGATGAGCAGTTCTTC. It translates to CASSSIDEQFF.

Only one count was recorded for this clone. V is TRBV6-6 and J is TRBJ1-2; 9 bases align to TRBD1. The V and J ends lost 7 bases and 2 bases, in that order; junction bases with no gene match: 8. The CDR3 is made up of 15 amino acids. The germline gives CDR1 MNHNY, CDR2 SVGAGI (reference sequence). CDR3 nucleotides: TGTGCCAGCAAACCCGGGACAGGGTCCAACTATGGCTACACCTTC. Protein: CASKPGTGSNYGYTF.

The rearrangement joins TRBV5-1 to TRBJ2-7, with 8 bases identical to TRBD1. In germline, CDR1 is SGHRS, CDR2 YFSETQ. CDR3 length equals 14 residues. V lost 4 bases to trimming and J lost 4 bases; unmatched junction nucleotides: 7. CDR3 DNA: TGCGCCAGCAGCCCGACAGGGGATGCGTACGAGCAGTACTTC. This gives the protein CASSPTGDAYEQYF.

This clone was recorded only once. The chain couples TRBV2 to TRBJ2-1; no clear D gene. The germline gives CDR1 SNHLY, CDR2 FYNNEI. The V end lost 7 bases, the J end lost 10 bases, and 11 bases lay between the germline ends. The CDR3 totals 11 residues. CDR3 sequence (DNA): TGTGCCAGCATCCGATCCGGGGAGCAGTTCTTC. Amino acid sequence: CASIRSGEQFF.

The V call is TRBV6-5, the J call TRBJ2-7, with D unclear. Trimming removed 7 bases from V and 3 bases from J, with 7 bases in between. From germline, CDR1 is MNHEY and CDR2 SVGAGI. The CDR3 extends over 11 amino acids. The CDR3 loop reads CASKQNYEQYF. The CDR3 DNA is TGTGCCAGCAAACAAAACTACGAGCAGTACTTC.

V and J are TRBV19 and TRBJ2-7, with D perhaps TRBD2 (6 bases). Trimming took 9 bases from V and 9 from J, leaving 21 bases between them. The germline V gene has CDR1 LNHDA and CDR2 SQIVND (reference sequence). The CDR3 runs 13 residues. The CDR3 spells CASRGALTEGQYF. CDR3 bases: TGTGCCAGCCGCGGGGCGCTAACCGAAGGGCAGTACTTC.

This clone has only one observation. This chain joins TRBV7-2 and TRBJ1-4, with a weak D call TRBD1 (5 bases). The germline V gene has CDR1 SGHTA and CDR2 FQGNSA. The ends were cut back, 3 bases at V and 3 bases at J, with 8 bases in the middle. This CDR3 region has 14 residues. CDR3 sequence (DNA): TGTGCCAGCAGCTTGCGGGGGGCTAATGAAAAACTGTTTTTT. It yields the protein CASSLRGANEKLFF. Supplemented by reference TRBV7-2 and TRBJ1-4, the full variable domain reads GAGVSQSPSNKVTEKGKDVELRCDPISGHTALYWYRQSLGQGLEFLIYFQGNSAPDKSGLPSDRFSAERTGGSVSTLTIQRTQQEDSAVYLCASSLRGANEKLFFGSGTQLSVL.